This T cell receptor (beta chain) was sequenced for a study of Ad26.COV2.S vaccination and SARS-CoV-2 variants (dated by TCRdb to the early 2020s). Turning to the overall study: Donors in the vaccine arm were drawn from COV1001, a phase I-IIa trial of Ad26.COV2.S in healthy adults that was multicentre, randomized, double-blind and placebo-controlled. Ad26.COV2.S was given intramuscularly at 5x10^10 or 1x10^11 viral particles, as a single shot or as two shots 56 days apart. TCRbeta repertoire sequencing was used to assess the specificity and breadth of SARS-CoV-2-reactive T cell receptors after Ad26.COV2.S vaccination. A total of roughly 32 samples were included in the TCR-sequenced set, comprising about 20 Ad26.COV2.S vaccine recipients, 5 placebo recipients and 8 SARS-CoV-2 convalescent individuals. Participants in the trial were split at random into five groups of five each, receiving low-dose or high-dose Ad26.COV2.S once or twice, or else placebo on both occasions. Investigators did not know the trial group allocation while performing experiments and assessing outcomes. Study-level results and caveats: Comparing responses between vaccine doses or regimens was not something the study was powered to do. The authors noted that the TCR breadth and depth analyses may have underestimated total T cell responses. Vaccine and placebo recipients had comparable non-spike TCR breadth, which fits with the vaccine containing only spike. Spike-specific TCR breadth was higher in Ad26.COV2.S recipients than in placebo recipients (P = 0.0014). After vaccination, spike-specific CD8+ and CD4+ T cell responses were reported to show substantial breadth.

The sample's treatment or condition label, decoded: some 19 received Ad26.COV2.S at low or high dose, single or two shots; about 5 received placebo; per-sample allocation not given. For vaccine and placebo recipients, the sequenced repertoires came from samples collected on day 63 after the first injection. In Cohort 1b, 25 adults aged 18-55 years were enrolled at a single site in Boston, USA, between 29 July and 7 August 2020. Ad26.COV2.S was a replication-incompetent adenovirus type 26 vector that expressed a prefusion-stabilized SARS-CoV-2 spike protein derived from the original Wuhan strain. The germline V gene (reference sequence) supplies CDR1 LNHDA and CDR2 SQIVND. For this chain, trimming is 3 bases at the V end and 0 bases at the J end, and the number of junction bases without a gene match is 5. The CDR3 sequence holds 17 residues, the cysteine and phenylalanine included. Just the 51-base CDR3 DNA is kept, in frame starting at base 1.

A note on this clone: The antigen it recognizes is unknown. The input lacks base qualities; no much larger clone sits a single base away.

The immunoSEQ Assay was the method used to sequence TCRbeta CDR3 regions. After extraction, genomic DNA underwent amplification by bias-controlled multiplex PCR, followed by high-throughput sequencing. In the source study's methods: Collapsing and filtering of sequences were performed to quantify the absolute abundance of each unique TCRbeta CDR3 region. T cell fraction was estimated by normalization of TCRbeta template counts to usable DNA, with usable DNA being measured through amplification of reference genes present in all nucleated cells. Repertoire TCRs were annotated as SARS-CoV-2-specific when V gene, CDR3 amino acid sequence and J gene were exactly matched to a known reactive TCR set. The reference SARS-CoV-2 TCR set was derived from MIRA and filtered for enrichment in COVID-19-positive ImmuneCODE repertoires, a step that removed public or cross-reactive TCRs. Drawing on the MIRA antigens, annotated TCRs were analysed further at the level of specific ORF or position within ORF. Breadth was defined as the number of annotated unique rearrangements divided by the total number of unique productive rearrangements, and depth was defined as the summed frequency of the annotated unique rearrangements. TCR breadth was compared between groups using two-sided Wilcoxon rank-sum tests. TCRdb re-hosts the immuneACCESS table, in-frame sequences only. Its copies lack some clones; in the studies checked, an unresolved V gene accounts for under half of them, and the cause for the rest is not known. The DNA was the basis for D and trimming; V, J and clone size are from that table. Here the sample has 430,000 or so clones; roughly nine tenths occur a single time. The top ten hold 2% to 3% of the sample.

The sequence joins TRBV19 to TRBJ2-5, and TRBD2 matches 12 of the central bases. This clonotype originated in a person between 18 and 65 years old who received the Ad26.COV2.S COVID-19 vaccine or a placebo. The sequencing here drew on peripheral blood, taken in a trial of Ad26.COV2.S vaccine versus placebo. The DNA reads as follows: TGTGCCAGTAGTATTGGGGGACTAGCGGGCTACCAAGAGACCCAGTACTTC. The resulting protein is CASSIGGLAGYQETQYF.